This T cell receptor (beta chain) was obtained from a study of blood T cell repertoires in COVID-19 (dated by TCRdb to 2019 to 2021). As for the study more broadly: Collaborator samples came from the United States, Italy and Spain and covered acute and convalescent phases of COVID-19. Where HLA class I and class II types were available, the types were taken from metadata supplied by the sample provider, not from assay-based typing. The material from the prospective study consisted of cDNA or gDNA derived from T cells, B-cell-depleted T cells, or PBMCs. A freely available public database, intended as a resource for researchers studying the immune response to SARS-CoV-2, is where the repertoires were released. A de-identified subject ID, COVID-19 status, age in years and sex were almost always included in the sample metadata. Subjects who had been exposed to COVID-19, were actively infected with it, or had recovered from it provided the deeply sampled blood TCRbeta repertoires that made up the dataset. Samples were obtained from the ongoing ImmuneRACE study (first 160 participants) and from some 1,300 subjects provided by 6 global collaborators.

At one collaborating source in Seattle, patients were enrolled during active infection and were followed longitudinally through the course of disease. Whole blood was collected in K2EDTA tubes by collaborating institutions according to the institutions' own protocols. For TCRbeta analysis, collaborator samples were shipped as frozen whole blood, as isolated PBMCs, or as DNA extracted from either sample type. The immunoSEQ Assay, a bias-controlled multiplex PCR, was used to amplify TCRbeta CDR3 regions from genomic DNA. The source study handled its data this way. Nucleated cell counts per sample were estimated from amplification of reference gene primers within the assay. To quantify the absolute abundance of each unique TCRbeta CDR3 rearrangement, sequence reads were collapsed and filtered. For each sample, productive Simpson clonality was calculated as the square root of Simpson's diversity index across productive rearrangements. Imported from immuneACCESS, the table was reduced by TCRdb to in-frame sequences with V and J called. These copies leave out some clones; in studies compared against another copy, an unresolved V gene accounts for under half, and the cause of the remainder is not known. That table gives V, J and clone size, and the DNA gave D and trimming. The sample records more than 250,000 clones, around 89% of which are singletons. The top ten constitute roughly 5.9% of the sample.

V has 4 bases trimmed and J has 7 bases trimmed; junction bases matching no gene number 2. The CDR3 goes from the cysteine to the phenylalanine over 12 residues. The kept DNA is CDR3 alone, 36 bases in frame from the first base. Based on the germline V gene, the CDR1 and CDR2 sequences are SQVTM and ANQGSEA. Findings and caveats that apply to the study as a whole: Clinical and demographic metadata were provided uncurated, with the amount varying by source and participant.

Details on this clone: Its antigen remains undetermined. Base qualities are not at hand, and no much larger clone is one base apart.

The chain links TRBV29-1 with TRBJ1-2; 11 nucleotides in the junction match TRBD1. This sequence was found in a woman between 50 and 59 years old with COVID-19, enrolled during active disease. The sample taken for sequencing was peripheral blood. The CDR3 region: CSVGTGGSGYTF. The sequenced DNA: TGCAGCGTTGGGACAGGGGGCAGTGGCTACACCTTC.